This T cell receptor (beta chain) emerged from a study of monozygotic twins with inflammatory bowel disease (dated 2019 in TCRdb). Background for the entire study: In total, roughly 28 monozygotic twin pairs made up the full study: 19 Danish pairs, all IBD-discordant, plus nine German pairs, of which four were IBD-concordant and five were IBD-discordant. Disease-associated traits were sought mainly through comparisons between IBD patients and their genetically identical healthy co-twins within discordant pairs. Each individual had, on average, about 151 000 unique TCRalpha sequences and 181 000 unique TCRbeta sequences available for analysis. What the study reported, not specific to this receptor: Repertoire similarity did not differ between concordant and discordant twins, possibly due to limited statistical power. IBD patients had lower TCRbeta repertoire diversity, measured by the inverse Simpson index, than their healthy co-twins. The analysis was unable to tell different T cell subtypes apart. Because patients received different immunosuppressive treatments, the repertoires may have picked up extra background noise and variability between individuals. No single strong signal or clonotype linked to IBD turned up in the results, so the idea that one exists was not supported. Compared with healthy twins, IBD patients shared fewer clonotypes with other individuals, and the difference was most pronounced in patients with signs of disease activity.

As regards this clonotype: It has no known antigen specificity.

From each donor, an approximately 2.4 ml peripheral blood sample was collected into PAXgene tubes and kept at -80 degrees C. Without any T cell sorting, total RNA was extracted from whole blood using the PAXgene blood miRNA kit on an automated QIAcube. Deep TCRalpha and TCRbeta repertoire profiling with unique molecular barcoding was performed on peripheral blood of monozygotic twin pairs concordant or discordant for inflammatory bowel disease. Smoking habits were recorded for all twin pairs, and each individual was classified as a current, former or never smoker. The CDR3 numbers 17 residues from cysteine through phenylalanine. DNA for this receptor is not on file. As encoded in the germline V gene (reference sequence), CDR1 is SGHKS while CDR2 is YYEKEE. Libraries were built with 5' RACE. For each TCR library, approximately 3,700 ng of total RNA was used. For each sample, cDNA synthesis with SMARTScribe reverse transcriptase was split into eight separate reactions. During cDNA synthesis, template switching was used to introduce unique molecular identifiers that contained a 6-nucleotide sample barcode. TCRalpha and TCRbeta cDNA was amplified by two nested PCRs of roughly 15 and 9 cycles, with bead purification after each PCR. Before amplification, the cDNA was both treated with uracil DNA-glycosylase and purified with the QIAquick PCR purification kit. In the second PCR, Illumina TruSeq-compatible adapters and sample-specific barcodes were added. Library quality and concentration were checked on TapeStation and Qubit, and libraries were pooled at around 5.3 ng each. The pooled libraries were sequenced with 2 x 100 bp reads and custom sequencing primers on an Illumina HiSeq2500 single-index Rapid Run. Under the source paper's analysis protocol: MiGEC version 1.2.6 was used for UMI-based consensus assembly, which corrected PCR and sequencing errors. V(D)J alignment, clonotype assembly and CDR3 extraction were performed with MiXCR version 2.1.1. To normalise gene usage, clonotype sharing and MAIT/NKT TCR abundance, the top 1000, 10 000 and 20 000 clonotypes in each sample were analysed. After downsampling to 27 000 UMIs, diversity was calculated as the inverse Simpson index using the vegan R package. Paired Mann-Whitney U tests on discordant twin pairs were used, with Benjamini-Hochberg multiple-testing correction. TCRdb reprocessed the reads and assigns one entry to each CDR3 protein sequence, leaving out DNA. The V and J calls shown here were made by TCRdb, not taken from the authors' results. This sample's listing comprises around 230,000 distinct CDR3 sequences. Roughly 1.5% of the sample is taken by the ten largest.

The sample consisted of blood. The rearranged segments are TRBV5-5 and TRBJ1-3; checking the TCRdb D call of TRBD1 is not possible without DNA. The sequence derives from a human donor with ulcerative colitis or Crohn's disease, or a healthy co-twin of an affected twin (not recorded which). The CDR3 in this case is CASSLTPQTGAGNTIYF.